This passage covers 27 T cell receptor beta chains from one sample sequenced in a study of CD8 T cells in ankylosing spondylitis (dated by TCRdb to about 2017). Libraries came from 5' RACE. Instrument used: Illumina HiSeq 2500. TCRdb reworked the public reads: Q25 trimming with fastp, MiXCR clone assembly, productive beta chains retained. When rows share a CDR3 protein, they turn into one entry using the most common DNA and genes. Recorded for this sample are 200,000 or so distinct CDR3 sequences; around a sixth of them occurred a single time. The ten largest clones capture 4.3% of the sample. Sequenced: blood, either unsorted or a sorted T cell fraction (not recorded which). These receptors all come from a male donor between 5 and 29 years old with ankylosing spondylitis or in good health (not recorded which). Donor details come from another sample of the same person, matched by shared clones.

In this sample, this clonotype turned up many times. The chain combines TRBV4-3 with TRBJ2-5; 7 bases align to TRBD2. There are 16 residues in the CDR3. CDR1 is LGHNA, CDR2 YSLEER, per germline. V lost 1 base to trimming and J lost 4 bases; unmatched junction nucleotides: 9. CDR3 DNA sequence: TGCGCCAGCAGCCAAGGGGGACTGGGGGGGGGAGAGACCCAGTACTTC. Its protein product is CASSQGGLGGGETQYF.

The CDR3 coding sequence is TGTGCCTGGAGTGCCTCAGGCAATCAGCCCCAGCATTTT. Amino acids: CAWSASGNQPQHF. This sequence joins TRBV30 and TRBJ1-5, with D uncertain. Trimming cost V 1 base and J 2 bases, with 6 bases left between them. The V gene's germline CDR1 is GTSNPN and CDR2 SVGIG (reference sequence). This CDR3 spans 13 amino acids.

Many counts were recorded for this clonotype. This chain links TRBV12-3 or TRBV12-4 with TRBJ2-3; 13 nucleotides line up with TRBD2. The CDR3 totals 17 residues. V trimming: 6 bases; J trimming: 3 bases; junction bases outside the gene matches: 9. The CDR3 DNA is TGTGCCAGCAGCGGACTAGCGGGAGCTTTCTGGACAGATACGCAGTATTTT. It is translated as CASSGLAGAFWTDTQYF.

This clonotype appeared many times. The rearrangement joins TRBV15 to TRBJ2-2, with 10 positions matching TRBD1. V dropped 3 bases and J dropped 3; count of bases not matched to a gene: 7. The CDR3 runs 17 residues. The germline V gene has CDR1 LNHNV and CDR2 YYDKDF (reference sequence). The CDR3 reads CATSRDRDRGDTGELFF. CDR3 DNA sequence: TGTGCCACCAGCAGGGACCGGGACAGGGGAGACACCGGGGAGCTGTTTTTT.

The chain uses TRBV20-1 and TRBJ2-3; tentatively, D is TRBD2 (5 bases). The ends were cut back, 6 bases at V and 6 bases at J, with 10 bases in the middle. Germline V lookup: CDR1 DFQATT, CDR2 SNEGSKA (reference sequence). CDR3 length equals 11 residues. CDR3 in DNA: TGCAGTGCCTCCATAGCGGATACGCAGTATTTT. Its translation: CSASIADTQYF.

This clonotype was found a few times. V gene TRBV7-8 combines with J gene TRBJ2-1; the match to TRBD2 covers 15 bases. The J segment lost 4 bases and the V segment lost 1 base, leaving 8 bases of the junction unmatched. Germline lookup yields CDR1 SGHVS and CDR2 FQNEAQ. The CDR3 is 19 residues long. CDR3 sequence: CASSLVGGTSGRQYNEQFF. CDR3 nucleotides: TGTGCCAGCAGCTTAGTCGGCGGGACTAGCGGGAGGCAGTACAATGAGCAGTTCTTC.

This clonotype was seen repeatedly, ten times or more. CDR3 sequence (DNA): TGTGCCAGCAATACCTTTTCTAGTGATGAGCAGTTCTTC. The encoded protein is CASNTFSSDEQFF. This chain connects TRBV7-8 to TRBJ2-1; D uncertain. This CDR3 comprises 13 residues. V lost 7 bases to trimming and J lost 8 bases, with 15 bases between them. The germline V gene has CDR1 SGHVS and CDR2 FQNEAQ.

This clonotype was detected many times. V gene TRBV5-1 combines with J gene TRBJ2-1; 9 positions match TRBD2. The CDR3 totals 19 residues. The germline CDR1 and CDR2 sequences are SGHRS and YFSETQ. The J segment lost 8 bases and the V segment lost 0 bases, leaving 18 bases of the junction unmatched. The CDR3 here is CASSLAGRPGLAKRHEQFF. CDR3 DNA: TGCGCCAGCAGCTTGGCGGGTCGTCCGGGACTAGCTAAGAGGCATGAGCAGTTCTTC.

This clonotype was seen repeatedly, ten times or more. The chain links TRBV4-2 to TRBJ2-2; 9 positions agree with TRBD2. The CDR3 loop spans 16 amino acids. Germline V gene lookup returns CDR1 LGHNA and CDR2 YNFKEQ. V lost 6 bases and J lost 6; bases outside the gene matches: 11. CDR3 region: CASRPLAGERAGELFF. The CDR3 DNA follows: TGTGCCAGCAGGCCCTTAGCGGGAGAAAGGGCCGGGGAGCTGTTTTTT.

This clonotype showed up many times. This chain uses TRBV4-1 with TRBJ2-5; D is possibly TRBD2 (5 bases). This CDR3 contains 15 residues. The germline gives CDR1 MGHRA, CDR2 YSYEKL. V gave up 4 bases and J gave up 4 bases, with 16 bases separating them. CDR3 nucleotides: TGCGCCAGCAGCCTCGGGTGGTCTCGGGGAGAGACCCAGTACTTC. It translates to CASSLGWSRGETQYF.

CDR3 coding DNA: TGTGCCAGCAGCCTGACTAGTGCGAATGAGCAGTTCTTC. It encodes CASSLTSANEQFF. The chain employs TRBV6-5 and TRBJ2-1; a possible D gene is TRBD2 (6 bases). V was pared by 6 bases and J by 7 bases, with 13 bases between. The CDR3 runs 13 residues. Germline V gene sequence: CDR1 MNHEY, CDR2 SVGAGI.

This clonotype was counted many times. V usage is TRBV12-3 or TRBV12-4 and J usage is TRBJ1-1; 8 nucleotides agree with TRBD1. V lost 5 bases to trimming and J lost 8 bases; unmatched junction nucleotides: 10. The CDR3 has 14 amino acids. For the CDR3, the DNA is TGTGCCAGCAGTCTGACAGGGGTTCAGCGGGAAGCTTTCTTT. This sequence encodes CASSLTGVQREAFF.

This clonotype appeared many times. The chain has TRBV19 and TRBJ2-6; D is perhaps TRBD1 (5 bases). The CDR3 covers 16 residues. Between the trimmed V and J ends, which lost 6 bases and 2 bases, there was a span of 14 bases. Germline V gene lookup returns CDR1 LNHDA and CDR2 SQIVND (reference sequence). The CDR3, as DNA: TGTGCCAGTAGATCCCCTAGGGGTGCTGGGGCCAACGTCCTGACTTTC. It yields the protein CASRSPRGAGANVLTF.

This clonotype was observed many times. This sequence joins TRBV7-8 and TRBJ2-4; D uncertain. CDR1 SGHVS and CDR2 FQNEAQ come from the germline V gene. The ends were cut back, 8 bases at V and 8 bases at J, with 13 bases in the middle. This CDR3 has 12 residues. For the CDR3, the DNA is TGTGCCAGCGGGCGACAAAATGACATTCAGTACTTC. Translation: CASGRQNDIQYF.

This clonotype has ten or more counts. This chain uses TRBV24-1 with TRBJ2-2, with D possibly being TRBD2 (5 bases). The CDR3 runs to 17 residues. Between the trimmed V and J ends, which lost 0 bases and 2 bases, there was a span of 12 bases. Germline V lookup: CDR1 KGHDR, CDR2 SFDVKD. Here the CDR3 DNA reads TGTGCCACCAGTGATTTGATGGACGGGATAAACACCGGGGAGCTGTTTTTT. This translates into CATSDLMDGINTGELFF.

This clonotype was counted many times. V usage is TRBV4-3 and J usage is TRBJ2-7; TRBD2 aligns across 7 bases. Trimming removed 0 bases from V and 4 bases from J; junction bases left unmatched: 6. From germline, CDR1 is LGHNA and CDR2 YSLEER. CDR3 size: 15 residues. CDR3 amino acids: CASSQEGRGRYEQYF. CDR3 in DNA: TGCGCCAGCAGCCAAGAGGGGCGGGGGAGATACGAGCAGTACTTC.

This clonotype was seen at least ten times. This sequence joins TRBV14 and TRBJ2-3, with 9 bases identical to TRBD1. This CDR3 is 15 amino acids long. V was pared by 1 base and J by 2 bases, with 1 base of the junction left unmatched. From germline, CDR1 is SGHDN and CDR2 FVKESK. This chain's CDR3 is CASSQGDRDTDTQYF. CDR3 coding DNA: TGTGCCAGCAGCCAAGGGGACAGGGACACAGATACGCAGTATTTT.

This clonotype was seen repeatedly, ten times or more. This chain joins TRBV6-2 or TRBV6-3 and TRBJ2-7; D possibly corresponds to TRBD2 (5 bases). Germline V gene data show CDR1 as MNHEY and CDR2 as SVGEGT. The CDR3 is 14 amino acids. Trimming took off 7 bases at V and 3 bases at J, with 16 bases between the two ends. The CDR3 reads CASTLGLAIYEQYF. CDR3 sequence (DNA): TGTGCCAGCACCCTCGGACTCGCGATCTACGAGCAGTACTTC.

The chain combines TRBV6-5 with TRBJ1-3; 10 positions match TRBD1. This CDR3 has 16 amino acids. Germline V gene data show CDR1 as MNHEY and CDR2 as SVGAGI. V lost 1 base to trimming and J lost 4 bases; unmatched junction nucleotides: 4. This CDR3 is CASSYLGTGAGNTIYF. The CDR3 nucleotides read TGTGCCAGCAGTTACTTAGGGACAGGGGCAGGAAACACCATATATTTT.

This clonotype was found many times. The V and J genes are TRBV7-7 and TRBJ2-2, with TRBD1 matching 7 bases. V shed 6 bases and J 0 bases; nucleotides not matched to a gene: 4. The CDR3 loop spans 15 amino acids. The germline CDR1 and CDR2 sequences are SSHAT and FNYEAQ (reference sequence). The CDR3 sequence is CASRSGTANTGELFF. The CDR3 DNA reads TGTGCCAGCAGATCCGGGACAGCGAACACCGGGGAGCTGTTTTTT.

This clonotype was counted ten times or more. This rearrangement joins TRBV29-1 to TRBJ2-1; D is undetermined. In germline, CDR1 is SQVTM, CDR2 ANQGSEA. The CDR3 length is 12 residues. Trimming pared 5 bases from V and 5 bases from J, leaving 10 bases between. The CDR3 region is CSVNRYDNEQFF. The CDR3 DNA is TGCAGCGTTAATAGGTATGACAATGAGCAGTTCTTC.

There are many counts of this clonotype. The genes are TRBV12-3 or TRBV12-4 and TRBJ2-5, with D uncertain. The V and J ends lost 3 bases and 5 bases respectively, with 7 bases between them. The CDR3 is 12 residues long. CDR3 residues: CASSFVGETQYF. CDR3 sequence (DNA): TGTGCCAGCAGTTTTGTAGGGGAGACCCAGTACTTC.

In this sample, this clonotype turned up many times. The CDR3 nucleotides are TGTGCCAGCAGCTATGGCGGCGGGAGGGGTGAGCAGTTCTTC. Encoded protein: CASSYGGGRGEQFF. J is TRBJ2-1 and V is TRBV7-9; TRBD2 agrees at 9 bases. This CDR3 comprises 14 residues. V lost 4 bases and J lost 9; bases outside the gene matches: 7. Germline lookup yields CDR1 SEHNR and CDR2 FQNEAQ (reference sequence).

This clonotype occurred many times. V and J are TRBV20-1 and TRBJ1-2; 8 nucleotides line up with TRBD1. CDR3 length: 12 residues. Germline V gene sequence: CDR1 DFQATT, CDR2 SNEGSKA (reference sequence). The trim removed 3 bases at V and 3 bases at J, leaving 0 bases unmatched. CDR3 amino acids: CSARDRDYGYTF. CDR3 nucleotides: TGCAGTGCTAGGGACAGGGACTATGGCTACACCTTC.

The genes are TRBV12-3 or TRBV12-4 and TRBJ2-1; TRBD2 agrees at 10 bases. CDR3 length: 13 residues. Trimming cost V 8 bases and J 14 bases; bases outside gene matches: 12. DNA of the CDR3: TGTGCCAGCCGGGGACTAGCGCCGGAGGGGAAGTTCTTC. This gives the protein CASRGLAPEGKFF.

The V and J genes are TRBV20-1 and TRBJ2-5, with 12 bases matching TRBD2. Germline V gives CDR1 DFQATT, CDR2 SNEGSKA (reference sequence). The ends lost 5 bases at V and 5 bases at J; junction bases unmatched: 9. The CDR3 contains 15 residues. In DNA, the CDR3 is TGCAGTGCTGGCCGACTAGCGGGAGACCCCGAGACCCAGTACTTC. This translates into CSAGRLAGDPETQYF.

This clonotype was recorded many times. This chain links TRBV12-3 or TRBV12-4 with TRBJ1-3; no definite D call. The CDR3 runs 13 residues. Trimming took off 6 bases at V and 2 bases at J, with 8 bases between the two ends. CDR3: CASSSSPGNTIYF. Written as DNA, the CDR3 is TGTGCCAGCAGCTCTAGTCCTGGAAACACCATATATTTT.